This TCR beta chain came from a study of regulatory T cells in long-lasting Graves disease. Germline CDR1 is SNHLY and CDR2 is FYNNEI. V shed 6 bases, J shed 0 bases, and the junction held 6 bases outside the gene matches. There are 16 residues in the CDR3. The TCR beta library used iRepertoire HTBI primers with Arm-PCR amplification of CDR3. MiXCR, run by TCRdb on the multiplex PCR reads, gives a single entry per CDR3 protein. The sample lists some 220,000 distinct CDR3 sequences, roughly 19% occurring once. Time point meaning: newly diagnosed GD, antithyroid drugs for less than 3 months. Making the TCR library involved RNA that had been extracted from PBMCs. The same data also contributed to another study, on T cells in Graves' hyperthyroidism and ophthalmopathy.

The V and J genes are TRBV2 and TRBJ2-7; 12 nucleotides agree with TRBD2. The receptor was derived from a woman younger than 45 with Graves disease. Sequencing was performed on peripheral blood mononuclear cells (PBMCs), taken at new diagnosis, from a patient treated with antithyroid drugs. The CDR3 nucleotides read TGTGCCAGCAGCTCCGGGACTAGCGGGCACTCCTACGAGCAGTACTTC. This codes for CASSSGTSGHSYEQYF.